This passage covers 19 T cell receptor beta chains from one sample sequenced in a study of early T cells in non-severe SARS-CoV-2 infection. TCRdb reanalysed the 5' RACE reads using MiXCR and keeps one entry per CDR3 protein. Of 110,000 or so distinct CDR3 sequences in the sample, about 12% were seen once. Sequencing was carried out using whole blood. These receptors all come from an adult who was a healthcare worker with PCR-confirmed SARS-CoV-2 infection or an uninfected control (not recorded which).

The chain employs TRBV21-1 and TRBJ2-7; the table gives TRBD2 as D, unverified against the DNA. TRBV21-1 is described as a pseudogene. This CDR3 is built from 16 residues. The CDR3 loop is CASNPPGKGPGYEQYF. The DNA of the CDR3 is TGTGCCAGCAATCCCCCGGGGAAGGGCCCGGGGTACGAGCAGTACTTC.

This rearrangement joins TRBV5-1 to TRBJ2-7, with 10 bases fitting TRBD2. Germline V gene sequence: CDR1 SGHRS, CDR2 YFSETQ. This CDR3 contains 16 residues. After removal of 0 bases from V and 3 bases from J, the junction contained 6 bases not matched to a gene. This CDR3 is CASSLASLAGVYEQYF. The CDR3 region has the DNA TGCGCCAGCAGCTTGGCTTCCCTAGCGGGGGTCTACGAGCAGTACTTC.

This clonotype was observed a few times. V is TRBV2 and J is TRBJ1-3; 9 bases align to TRBD1. The CDR3 runs to 19 residues. V trimming: 3 bases; J trimming: 0 bases; junction bases outside the gene matches: 12. In germline, CDR1 is SNHLY, CDR2 FYNNEI. In DNA, the CDR3 is TGTGCCAGCAGTGACGCCGTGGGACAGGGCTTCACCTCTGGAAACACCATATATTTT. Protein: CASSDAVGQGFTSGNTIYF. Full variable domain (remainder filled in from reference TRBV2 and TRBJ1-3): EPEVTQTPSHQVTQMGQEVILRCVPISNHLYFYWYRQILGQKVEFLVSFYNNEISEKSEIFDDQFSVERPDGSNFTLKIRSTKLEDSAMYFCASSDAVGQGFTSGNTIYFGEGSWLTVV.

The chain is built from TRBV20-1 and TRBJ2-7, with 10 bases fitting TRBD2. Unmatched junction bases numbered 13, after V lost 3 bases and J lost 2 bases. The CDR3 is made up of 17 amino acids. The germline V gene encodes CDR1 DFQATT and CDR2 SNEGSKA (reference sequence). The CDR3 sequence is CSASMVSSGGSAYEQYF. In DNA form, the CDR3 reads TGCAGTGCTAGTATGGTGTCTAGCGGGGGTTCCGCCTACGAGCAGTACTTC.

This clonotype has only a few counts. V usage is TRBV7-2 and J usage is TRBJ2-4; 8 bases are shared with TRBD2. Per germline, CDR1 SGHTA and CDR2 FQGNSA. V shed 5 bases and J 6 bases; nucleotides not matched to a gene: 12. The CDR3 spans 16 residues. This CDR3 reads CASSRDSIAGRNIQYF. DNA for the CDR3: TGTGCCAGCAGCCGAGACAGTATAGCGGGAAGAAACATTCAGTACTTC.

In its sample, this clonotype was seen a few times. The V gene is TRBV10-3, the J gene TRBJ2-5; 8 positions match TRBD2. J gave up 2 bases and V 4 bases, and 6 bases lay outside the gene matches. The CDR3 is 15 residues long. Germline-derived CDR1 and CDR2 are ENHRY and SYGVKD. The CDR3 sequence: CAISVVASGQETQYF. The CDR3 DNA sequence: TGTGCCATCAGTGTGGTGGCTAGCGGGCAAGAGACCCAGTACTTC.

As to this clonotype: Because it lacks the conserved phenylalanine or tryptophan at the end, this CDR3 is likely a read error. The genes are TRBV12-3 or TRBV12-4 and TRBJ2-3; a possible D gene is TRBD2 (6 bases). The CDR3 has 18 residues. V was clipped by 5 bases and J by 0 bases, with 21 bases between them. The CDR3 region has the DNA TGTGCCAGCAGTATATTCCTCACCGGGAGCGGGAGCACAGATACGCAGTATGTT. This codes for CASSIFLTGSGSTDTQYV.

This clonotype was picked up a small number of times. V usage is TRBV20-1 and J usage is TRBJ2-7; D is uncertain. This CDR3 contains 12 residues. Germline assignment: CDR1 DFQATT and CDR2 SNEGSKA (reference sequence). Trimming removed 3 bases at V and 2 bases at J, with 8 bases between. The chain's CDR3 is CSARPTAYEQYF. CDR3 DNA sequence: TGCAGTGCTAGGCCTACTGCCTACGAGCAGTACTTC.

The CDR3 bases are TGTGCCAGCAGCCCGCAGAGGAGAGAAGCGGGAGTACGATACGAGCAGTACTTC. It is translated as CASSPQRREAGVRYEQYF. The chain employs TRBV21-1 and TRBJ2-7; the D segment call TRBD2 is taken from the table without a DNA check. TRBV21-1 constitutes a pseudogene. This CDR3 region has 18 residues.

This chain uses TRBV6-2 or TRBV6-3 with TRBJ1-1, with TRBD1 matching over 9 bases. The CDR3 loop spans 16 amino acids. The V gene's germline CDR1 is MNHEY and CDR2 SVGEGT. V lost 0 bases, J lost 8 bases, and 10 bases stayed unmatched. The CDR3 protein is CASSYSFTGQGAEAFF. The CDR3, as DNA: TGTGCCAGCAGTTACTCCTTCACGGGACAGGGAGCCGAAGCTTTCTTT.

This clonotype came up a few times. The chain recombines TRBV20-1 with TRBJ2-7; 10 bases align to TRBD2. V gave up 3 bases and J gave up 2 bases; unmatched junction bases: 7. The CDR3 extends over 15 amino acids. CDR1 DFQATT and CDR2 SNEGSKA come from the germline V gene (reference sequence). The CDR3 loop reads CSARMGTSVTYEQYF. In DNA, the CDR3 is TGCAGTGCTAGGATGGGGACTAGCGTTACCTACGAGCAGTACTTC.

This chain joins TRBV6-5 and TRBJ1-4; 11 bases match TRBD1. Trimming cost V 3 bases and J 4 bases; bases outside gene matches: 1. The CDR3 runs to 15 residues. Germline CDR1 and CDR2: MNHEY and SVGAGI. As DNA, the CDR3 is TGTGCCAGCAGTTATGGGACAGGGGGTAATGAAAAACTGTTTTTT. It codes for CASSYGTGGNEKLFF.

This clonotype was seen a handful of times. In DNA, the CDR3 is TGCAGCGGATCAAGGACGGGTGAGCAGTTCTTC. This sequence encodes CSGSRTGEQFF. The chain employs TRBV29-1 and TRBJ2-1; D is undetermined. CDR1 is SQVTM and CDR2 is ANQGSEA in the germline V gene. CDR3 length: 11 amino acids. Trimming removed 7 bases at V and 9 bases at J, with 13 bases between.

As for this clonotype: A much more abundant neighbour one base away suggests this may be a read error. The V gene is TRBV11-3, the J gene TRBJ1-2, with TRBD1 identical over 7 bases. Germline loops: CDR1 SGHNT, CDR2 YENEEA. Trimming took 5 bases from V and 8 from J; bases not matched to a gene: 14. This CDR3 contains 15 residues. DNA for the CDR3: TGTGCCAGCAGCCCATCCGGGACAGTGGGCAGCGGCTACACCTTC. This gives the protein CASSPSGTVGSGYTF. Looking up the rest from reference TRBV11-3 and TRBJ1-2 gives the full variable domain: EAGVVQSPRYKIIEKKQPVAFWCNPISGHNTLYWYLQNLGQGPELLIRYENEEAVDDSQLPKDRFSAERLKGVDSTLKIQPAELGDSAVYLCASSPSGTVGSGYTFGSGTRLTVV.

This clonotype turned up a few times. J is TRBJ2-1 and V is TRBV5-1; TRBD2 matches at 10 bases. The CDR3 is made up of 15 amino acids. Germline lookup yields CDR1 SGHRS and CDR2 YFSETQ. With V trimmed by 0 bases and J by 7 bases, 4 bases remained unmatched. As DNA, the CDR3 is TGCGCCAGCAGCTTGGCGGGTAGCGGGAGGAATGAGCAGTTCTTC. Protein: CASSLAGSGRNEQFF.

This clonotype has just a few counts. This chain connects TRBV12-3 or TRBV12-4 to TRBJ2-7; TRBD1 matches at 8 bases. The CDR3 covers 13 residues. The ends lost 7 bases at V and 6 bases at J; junction bases unmatched: 8. The CDR3 DNA follows: TGTGCCAGCACTACGGACAGGGCAAGCGAGCAGTACTTC. It yields the protein CASTTDRASEQYF.

This clonotype was found a few times. The chain combines TRBV10-3 with TRBJ1-4; the D gene is possibly TRBD1 (5 bases). CDR1 and CDR2 from the germline V gene are ENHRY and SYGVKD. The CDR3 is made up of 14 amino acids. Trimming stripped 10 bases from V and 0 bases from J, with 12 bases between. CDR3 nucleotide sequence: TGTGCCACGGGACCCGAAGCAACTAATGAAAAACTGTTTTTT. Residues: CATGPEATNEKLFF.

This clonotype came up once. The chain uses TRBV16 and TRBJ2-7; 7 bases are a match to TRBD1. The V gene's germline CDR1 is KGHSY and CDR2 FQNENV. The CDR3 length is 16 residues. V dropped 2 bases and J dropped 4; count of bases not matched to a gene: 11. CDR3 DNA: TGTGCCAGCAGCCAAAGGACGGACAGGTTTCCTTACGAGCAGTACTTC. Residues: CASSQRTDRFPYEQYF.

As to this clonotype: An end of the junction does not agree with germline; a read error may underlie this. The chain couples TRBV20-1 to TRBJ2-3; TRBD2 agrees at 10 bases. The CDR3 length is 16 residues. CDR1 DFQATT and CDR2 SNEGSKA come from the germline V gene (reference sequence). CDR3 bases: TGCAGAGCTAAAACATTAGCGGGGGGTGAATCAGATACGCAGTATTTT. It specifies CRAKTLAGGESDTQYF.